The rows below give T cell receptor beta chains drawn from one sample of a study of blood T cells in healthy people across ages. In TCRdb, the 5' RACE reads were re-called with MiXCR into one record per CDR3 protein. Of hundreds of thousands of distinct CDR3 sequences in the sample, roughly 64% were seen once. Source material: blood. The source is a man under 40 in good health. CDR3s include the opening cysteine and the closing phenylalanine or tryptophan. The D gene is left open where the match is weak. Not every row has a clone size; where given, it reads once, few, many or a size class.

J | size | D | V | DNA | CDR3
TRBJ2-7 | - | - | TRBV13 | TGTGCCAGCAGCCGCAGTGCGGGCCTGGGGCTCTACGAGCAGTACTTC | CASSRSAGLGLYEQYF
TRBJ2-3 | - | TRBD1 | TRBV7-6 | TGTGCCAGCAGCCAGAGACAGGGGCTCAGCACAGATACGCAGTATTTT | CASSQRQGLSTDTQYF
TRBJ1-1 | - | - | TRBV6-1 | TGTGCCAGCACCCGAGAAGGGGCCGAGAACACTGAAGCTTTCTTT | CASTREGAENTEAFF
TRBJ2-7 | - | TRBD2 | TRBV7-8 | TGTGCCAGCAGCCCTCGGGGTAGCGGGGGTCTCGAGCAGTACTTC | CASSPRGSGGLEQYF
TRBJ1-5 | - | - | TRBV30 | TGTGCCTGGAAAGGGGGTGGTTTTTCCAGCAATCAGCCCCAGCATTTT | CAWKGGGFSSNQPQHF
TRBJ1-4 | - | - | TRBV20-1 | TGCAGTGCTCTGACACCGAATCCTAATGAAAAACTGTTTTTT | CSALTPNPNEKLFF
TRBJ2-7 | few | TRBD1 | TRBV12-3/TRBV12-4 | TGTGCCAGCAGTTTAGCGCGGCAGGGGGCCTCTTACGAGCAGTACTTC | CASSLARQGASYEQYF
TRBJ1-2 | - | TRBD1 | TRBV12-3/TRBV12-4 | TGTGCCAGCAGTTTAGAGCGGTGGGGCAGGGGGGATGGCTACACCTTC | CASSLERWGRGDGYTF
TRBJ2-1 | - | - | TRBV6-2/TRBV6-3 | TGTGCCAGCAGTTACTCGATCCGGTCCAATGAGCAGTTCTTC | CASSYSIRSNEQFF
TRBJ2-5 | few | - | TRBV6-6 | TGTGCCAGCGGTGCAGACCATAAGACCCAGTACTTC | CASGADHKTQYF
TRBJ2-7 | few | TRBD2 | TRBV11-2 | TGTGCCAGCAGCGGAGGTAGCGGGAGGTTGAGATACGAGCAGTACTTC | CASSGGSGRLRYEQYF
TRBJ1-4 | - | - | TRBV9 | TGTGCCAGCAGCATTAGTCCTAATGAAAAACTGTTTTTT | CASSISPNEKLFF
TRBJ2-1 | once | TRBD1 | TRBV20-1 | TGCAGTGCTACTCGGGACAGGGGATATGAGCAGTTCTTC | CSATRDRGYEQFF
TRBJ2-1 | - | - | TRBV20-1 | TGCAGTGCAGGGCGGAACGTCGGTGGCAATGAGCAGTTCTTC | CSAGRNVGGNEQFF
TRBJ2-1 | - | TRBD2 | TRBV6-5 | TGTGCCAGCAGTTCCCAACTAGCGGGCTACAATGAGCAGTTCTTC | CASSSQLAGYNEQFF
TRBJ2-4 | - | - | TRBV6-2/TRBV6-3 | TGTGCCAGCAGTTTAGACAGGATCGCCGAAATCGGCATTCAGTACTTC | CASSLDRIAEIGIQYF
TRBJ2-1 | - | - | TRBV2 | TGTGCCAGCAGTTATGGGGACGCCGATGAGCAGTTCTTC | CASSYGDADEQFF
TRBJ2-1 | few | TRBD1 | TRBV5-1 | TGCGCCAGCAGCTTGGCAGGACAGGCCCTAAATGAGCAGTTCTTC | CASSLAGQALNEQFF
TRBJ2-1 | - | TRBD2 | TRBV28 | TGTGCCAGCAGGGCTACTAGCGGGAGTTCCTACAATGAGCAGTTCTTC | CASRATSGSSYNEQFF
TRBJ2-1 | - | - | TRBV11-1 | TGTGCCAGCAGCTTGCTCAGTACAGACAATGAGCAGTTCTTC | CASSLLSTDNEQFF
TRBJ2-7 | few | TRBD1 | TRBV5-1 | TGCGCCAGCAGCGTATATACCGGGACAGGGGTCTACGAGCAGTACTTC | CASSVYTGTGVYEQYF
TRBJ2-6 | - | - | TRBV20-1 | TGCAGTGCTAGAGCTGCGGCGGGGAGCAATAGGGCCAACGTCCTGACTTTC | CSARAAAGSNRANVLTF
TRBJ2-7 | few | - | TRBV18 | TGTGCCAGCTCCCCAGACATCGGCTCCTACGAGCAGTACTTC | CASSPDIGSYEQYF
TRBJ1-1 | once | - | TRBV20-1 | TGCAGTGCTAGAGAGACAGTGAACACTGAAGCTTTCTTT | CSARETVNTEAFF
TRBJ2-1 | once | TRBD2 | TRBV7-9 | TGTGCCAGCGCCAAAGGAGGCGGGGGGGCCAATGAGCAGTTCTTC | CASAKGGGGANEQFF
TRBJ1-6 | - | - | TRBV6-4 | TGTGCCAGTAGTGCCACCCCCCTTTCACCCCTCCACTTT | CASSATPLSPLHF
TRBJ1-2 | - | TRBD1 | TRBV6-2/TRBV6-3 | TGTGCCAGCAGTTACAACGGCAGGGGGCTTGTCGGCTACACCTTC | CASSYNGRGLVGYTF
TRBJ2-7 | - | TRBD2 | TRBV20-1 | TGCAGTACTTTCCCCCTAGCGGGAGTTTGGGAGCAGTACTTC | CSTFPLAGVWEQYF
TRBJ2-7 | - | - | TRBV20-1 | TGCAGTGCTGGGCAGGGCGGGGAGAGCTCCTACGAGCAGTACTTC | CSAGQGGESSYEQYF
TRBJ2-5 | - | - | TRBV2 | TGTGCCAGCATCGCCACTGCTAGGGAGACCCAGTACTTC | CASIATARETQYF
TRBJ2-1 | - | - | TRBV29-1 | TGCAGCGTTCCTTCCGGTTTTGGGGATGAGCAGTTCTTC | CSVPSGFGDEQFF
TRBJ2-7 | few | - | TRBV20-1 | TGCAGTGCTAGACCGCGAGGCACCTCCTACGAGCAGTACTTC | CSARPRGTSYEQYF
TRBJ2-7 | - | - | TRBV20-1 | TGCAGTGCTCGTTCACAGGGAACCTACGAGCAGTACTTC | CSARSQGTYEQYF
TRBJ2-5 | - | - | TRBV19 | TGTGCCAGTAACAATCCAGGGAACCAAGAGACCCAGTACTTC | CASNNPGNQETQYF
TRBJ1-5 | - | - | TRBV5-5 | TGTGCCAGCAGCTTGGCCTTGTTAGAGGAAGGGAAGCCCCAGCATTTT | CASSLALLEEGKPQHF
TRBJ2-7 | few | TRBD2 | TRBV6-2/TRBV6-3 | TGTGCCAGCAGTTCGCCGACTAGCGGCTCCTACGAGCAGTACTTC | CASSSPTSGSYEQYF
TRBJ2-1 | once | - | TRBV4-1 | TGCGCCAGCAGCCAAGAAGAGTTCAATGAGCAGTTCTTC | CASSQEEFNEQFF
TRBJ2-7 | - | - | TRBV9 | TGTGCCAGCAGCCCTGGAGCGGAACTCTCCTACGAGCAGTACTTC | CASSPGAELSYEQYF
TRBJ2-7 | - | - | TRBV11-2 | TGTGCCAGCAGCTTAGTAGGTAGGGGCGGCGACGAGCAGTACTTC | CASSLVGRGGDEQYF
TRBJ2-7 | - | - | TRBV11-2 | TGTGCCAGCAGCCCCCCCGGGTTGGAGCCGGTAATCTACGAGCAGTACTTC | CASSPPGLEPVIYEQYF
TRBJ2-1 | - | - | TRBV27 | TGTGCCAGCAATCCCCACGAGTGGGACTACAATGAGCAGTTCTTC | CASNPHEWDYNEQFF
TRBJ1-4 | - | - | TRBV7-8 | TGTGCCAGCAGCCTAAGAGACAGGAATGAAAAACTGTTTTTT | CASSLRDRNEKLFF